The present entry profiles one T cell receptor (beta chain) with its context. In the authors' methods: The authors estimated nucleated cell counts from reference gene primer amplification. TCRdb's table, derived via immunoSEQ multiplex PCR, lists solely in-frame clones and lacks some. Clone size and the V and J calls come from that table; the DNA yielded D and trimming. The table shows about 63,000 clones, with under 85% occurring only once. The CDR3 sequence is 15 residues long. The germline V gene encodes CDR1 LNHDA and CDR2 SQIVND (reference sequence). Trimming removed 6 bases from V and 2 bases from J; junction bases left unmatched: 5. This entry comes from a study of blood T cell repertoires in COVID-19. Study overall: Spain, Italy and the United States supplied samples that represented acute and convalescent COVID-19. The analysed material was cDNA or gDNA that came from T cells, B-cell-depleted T cells, or PBMCs.

The chain links TRBV19 to TRBJ2-1; TRBD1 matches 9 bases. The sequenced material came from peripheral blood. The source is a woman older than 75 with acute or convalescent COVID-19. In nucleotides, the CDR3 is TGTGCCAGTAGCCAACAGGGGGCCACCTACAATGAGCAGTTCTTC. Protein sequence: CASSQQGATYNEQFF. Drawing the rest from reference TRBV19 and TRBJ2-1, the complete variable domain is DGGITQSPKYLFRKEGQNVTLSCEQNLNHDAMYWYRQDPGQGLRLIYYSQIVNDFQKGDIAEGYSVSREKKESFPLTVTSAQKNPTAFYLCASSQQGATYNEQFFGPGTRLTVL.